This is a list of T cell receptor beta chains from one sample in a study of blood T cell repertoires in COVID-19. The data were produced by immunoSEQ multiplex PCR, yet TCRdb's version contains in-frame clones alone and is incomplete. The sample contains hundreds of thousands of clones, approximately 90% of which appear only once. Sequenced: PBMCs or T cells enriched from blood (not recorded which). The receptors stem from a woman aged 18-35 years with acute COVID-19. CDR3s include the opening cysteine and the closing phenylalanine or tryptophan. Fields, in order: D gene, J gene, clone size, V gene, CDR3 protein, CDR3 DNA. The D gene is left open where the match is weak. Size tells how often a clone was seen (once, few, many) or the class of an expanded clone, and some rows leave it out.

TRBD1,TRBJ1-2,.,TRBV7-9,CASETGSNYGYTF,TGTGCCAGCGAGACAGGGTCTAACTATGGCTACACCTTC
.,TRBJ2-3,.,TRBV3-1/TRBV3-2,CASSLVRTSTDTQYF,TGTGCCAGCAGCCTTGTGCGCACTAGCACAGATACGCAGTATTTT
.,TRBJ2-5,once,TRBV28,CASTTVPLGPIETQYF,TGTGCCAGCACCACCGTCCCTCTAGGTCCGATAGAGACCCAGTACTTC
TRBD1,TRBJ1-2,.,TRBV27,CASSRAQGAGGYTF,TGTGCCAGCAGTCGAGCTCAGGGGGCTGGAGGCTACACCTTC
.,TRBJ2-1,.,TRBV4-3,CASSQDVILARSYNEQFF,TGCGCCAGCAGCCAAGATGTAATTCTAGCGCGCTCCTACAATGAGCAGTTCTTC
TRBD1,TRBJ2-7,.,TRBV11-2,CASSLGPGGDEQYF,TGTGCCAGCAGCTTAGGTCCAGGGGGAGACGAGCAGTACTTC
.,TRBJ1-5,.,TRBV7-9,CASSLEGDINQPQHF,TGTGCCAGCAGCTTAGAGGGGGACATTAATCAGCCCCAGCATTTT
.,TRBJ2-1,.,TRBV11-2,CASSLVPQGYIGNEQFF,TGTGCCAGCAGCTTGGTACCACAGGGATATATTGGCAATGAGCAGTTCTTC
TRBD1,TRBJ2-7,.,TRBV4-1,CASSQDGGGQGSEEQYF,TGCGCCAGCAGCCAAGATGGCGGGGGACAGGGGTCGGAAGAGCAGTACTTC
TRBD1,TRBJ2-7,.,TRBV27,CASSLGGQSGEQYF,TGTGCCAGCAGTTTAGGGGGACAGTCGGGCGAGCAGTACTTC
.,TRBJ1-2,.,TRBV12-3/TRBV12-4,CASSINSYGYTF,TGTGCCAGCAGTATAAACAGCTATGGCTACACCTTC
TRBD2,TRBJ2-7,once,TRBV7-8,CASSLGGLAGAYEQYF,TGTGCCAGCAGCTTAGGTGGACTAGCGGGAGCATACGAGCAGTACTTC
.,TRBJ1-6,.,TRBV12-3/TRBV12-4,CASSRVYYSPLHF,TGTGCCAGCAGCAGGGTCTATTATTCACCCCTCCACTTT
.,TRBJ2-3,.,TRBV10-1,CASSQSTDTQYF,TGCGCCAGCAGTCAGAGCACAGATACGCAGTATTTT
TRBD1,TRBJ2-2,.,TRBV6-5,CASTYRGQGNTGELFF,TGTGCCAGCACTTACCGGGGACAGGGAAACACCGGGGAGCTGTTTTTT
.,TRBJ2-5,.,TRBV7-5,CVRSEELAGDYRETQYF,TGTGTCAGAAGCGAAGAACTAGCGGGAGACTACAGGGAGACCCAGTACTTC
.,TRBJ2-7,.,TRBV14,CASSQNRQHSEQYF,TGTGCCAGCAGCCAAAATCGACAGCATAGCGAGCAGTACTTC
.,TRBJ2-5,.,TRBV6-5,CASSYSTLGTQYF,TGTGCCAGCAGTTACTCGACTCTCGGGACCCAGTACTTC
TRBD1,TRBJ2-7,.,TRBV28,CASSFTLPQGATYEQYF,TGTGCCAGCAGTTTCACCCTACCACAGGGGGCGACGTACGAGCAGTACTTC
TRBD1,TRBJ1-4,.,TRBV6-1,CASTTGTALEKLFF,TGTGCCAGCACCACCGGGACAGCTCTTGAAAAACTGTTTTTT
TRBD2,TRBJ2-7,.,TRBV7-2,CASSVILAGSYEQYF,TGTGCCAGCAGCGTAATACTAGCGGGTTCCTACGAGCAGTACTTC
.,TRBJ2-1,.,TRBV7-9,CASSPRSGLNNEQFF,TGTGCCAGCAGCCCCCGGTCGGGGTTGAACAATGAGCAGTTCTTC
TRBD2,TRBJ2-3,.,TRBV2,CASQREGLIRTQYF,TGTGCCAGCCAGCGGGAGGGCCTTATTCGTACGCAGTATTTT
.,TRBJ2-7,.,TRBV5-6,CASSVWTSFYEQYF,TGTGCCAGCAGCGTCTGGACATCTTTCTACGAGCAGTACTTC
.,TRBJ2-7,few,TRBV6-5,CASSYFPAGYYEQYF,TGTGCCAGCAGTTATTTCCCGGCAGGTTACTACGAGCAGTACTTC
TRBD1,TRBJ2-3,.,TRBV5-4,CASSLDAGTGRTDTQYF,TGTGCCAGCAGCTTGGACGCCGGGACAGGCCGGACAGATACGCAGTATTTT
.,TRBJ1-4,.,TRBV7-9,CASSLGRGWDEKLFF,TGTGCCAGCAGCTTAGGCAGAGGATGGGATGAAAAACTGTTTTTT
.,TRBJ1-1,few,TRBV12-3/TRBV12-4,CASTLGAGTEAFF,TGTGCCAGCACCCTCGGTGCGGGGACTGAAGCTTTCTTT
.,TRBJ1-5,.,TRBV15,CATSRDRGNQPQHF,TGTGCCACCAGCAGAGATCGGGGCAATCAGCCCCAGCATTTT
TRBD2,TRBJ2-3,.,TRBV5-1,CASSTSGLAFSDTQYF,TGCGCCAGCAGCACTTCGGGACTAGCCTTTTCAGATACGCAGTATTTT
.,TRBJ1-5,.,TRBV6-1,CASSLTDQPQHF,TGTGCCAGCAGCCTCACAGATCAGCCCCAGCATTTT
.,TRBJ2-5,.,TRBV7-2,CASSVDGGETQYF,TGTGCCAGCAGCGTAGACGGGGGAGAGACCCAGTACTTC
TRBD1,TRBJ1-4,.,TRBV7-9,CASSLGQGYEKLFF,TGTGCCAGCAGCTTGGGACAGGGTTATGAAAAACTGTTTTTT
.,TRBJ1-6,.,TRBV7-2,CASSLVESSYNSPLHF,TGTGCCAGCAGCTTAGTAGAGAGCTCCTATAATTCACCCCTCCACTTT
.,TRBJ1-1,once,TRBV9,CASSAEGGGGTEAFF,TGTGCCAGCAGCGCCGAAGGGGGGGGTGGGACTGAAGCTTTCTTT
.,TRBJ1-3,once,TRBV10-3,CAISGPGPGNTIYF,TGTGCCATCAGTGGGCCAGGTCCGGGAAACACCATATATTTT
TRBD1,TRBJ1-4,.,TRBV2,CASRPGTGRGTTNEKLFF,TGTGCCAGCAGACCCGGGACAGGACGGGGTACGACTAATGAAAAACTGTTTTTT
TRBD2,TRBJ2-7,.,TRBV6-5,CASSRTSGPYEQYF,TGTGCCAGCAGTAGGACTAGCGGCCCTTACGAGCAGTACTTC
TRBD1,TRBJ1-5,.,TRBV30,CAWRPGTGVRQPQHF,TGTGCCTGGAGACCCGGGACAGGGGTCCGTCAGCCCCAGCATTTT
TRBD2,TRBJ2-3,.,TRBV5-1,CASSFMGDYTDTQYF,TGCGCCAGCAGCTTCATGGGGGACTACACAGATACGCAGTATTTT
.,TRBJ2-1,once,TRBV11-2,CASRSGTGLNEQFF,TGTGCCAGCAGATCCGGGACTGGCCTCAATGAGCAGTTCTTC
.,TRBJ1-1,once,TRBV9,CASSVFPAAETEAFF,TGTGCCAGCAGCGTATTCCCTGCAGCGGAAACTGAAGCTTTCTTT
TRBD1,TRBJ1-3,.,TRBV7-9,CASSSPGTGIDTIYF,TGTGCCAGCAGCAGTCCCGGGACAGGGATTGACACCATATATTTT
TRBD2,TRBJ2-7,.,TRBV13,CASSTGGVILDEQYF,TGTGCCAGCAGCACCGGGGGGGTAATCCTCGACGAGCAGTACTTC
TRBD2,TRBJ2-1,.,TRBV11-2,CASSGRGGTSGNNEQFF,TGTGCCAGCAGCGGACGGGGGGGGACTAGCGGGAACAATGAGCAGTTCTTC
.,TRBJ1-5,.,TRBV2,CASSGGLEQPQHF,TGTGCCAGCAGTGGTGGTTTGGAGCAGCCCCAGCATTTT
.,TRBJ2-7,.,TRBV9,CASSGSSSYEQYF,TGTGCCAGCAGCGGGAGTAGCTCCTACGAGCAGTACTTC
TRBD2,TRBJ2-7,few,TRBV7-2,CASSLAGLVTYEQYF,TGTGCCAGCAGCTTAGCGGGACTAGTAACCTACGAGCAGTACTTC
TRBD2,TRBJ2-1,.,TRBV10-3,CAISGSGSPYNEQFF,TGTGCCATCAGTGGAAGCGGGAGCCCCTACAATGAGCAGTTCTTC
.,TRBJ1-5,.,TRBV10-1,CASSPNSNQPQHF,TGCGCCAGCAGTCCCAATAGCAATCAGCCCCAGCATTTT
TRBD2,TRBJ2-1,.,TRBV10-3,CAISRLAGEAEQFF,TGTGCCATCAGTCGACTAGCGGGAGAGGCTGAGCAGTTCTTC
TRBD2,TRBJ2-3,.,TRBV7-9,CASSLKRGGGTDTQYF,TGTGCCAGCAGCTTGAAGCGGGGGGGCGGCACAGATACGCAGTATTTT
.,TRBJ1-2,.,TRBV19,CASSETGFGGYTF,TGTGCCAGTAGCGAAACAGGGTTTGGTGGCTACACCTTC
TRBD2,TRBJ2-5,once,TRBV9,CASSVELAGIETQYF,TGTGCCAGCAGCGTAGAACTAGCGGGGATAGAGACCCAGTACTTC
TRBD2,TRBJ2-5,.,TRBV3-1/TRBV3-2,CASSQASSGRETQYF,TGTGCCAGCAGCCAAGCATCTAGCGGGAGGGAGACCCAGTACTTC
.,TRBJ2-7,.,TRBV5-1,CASRSLYEQYF,TGCGCCAGCAGATCCTTATACGAGCAGTACTTC
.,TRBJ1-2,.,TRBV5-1,CASSPRETNYGYTF,TGCGCCAGCAGCCCCAGGGAAACTAACTATGGCTACACCTTC
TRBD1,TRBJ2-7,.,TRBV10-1,CASSDIGTGSHEQYF,TGCGCCAGCAGTGATATCGGGACAGGGTCCCACGAGCAGTACTTC
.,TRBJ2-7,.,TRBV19,CASSIAYEQYF,TGTGCCAGTAGTATAGCTTACGAGCAGTACTTC
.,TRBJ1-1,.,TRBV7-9,CASSLSGANTEAFF,TGTGCCAGCAGCTTATCGGGAGCGAACACTGAAGCTTTCTTT